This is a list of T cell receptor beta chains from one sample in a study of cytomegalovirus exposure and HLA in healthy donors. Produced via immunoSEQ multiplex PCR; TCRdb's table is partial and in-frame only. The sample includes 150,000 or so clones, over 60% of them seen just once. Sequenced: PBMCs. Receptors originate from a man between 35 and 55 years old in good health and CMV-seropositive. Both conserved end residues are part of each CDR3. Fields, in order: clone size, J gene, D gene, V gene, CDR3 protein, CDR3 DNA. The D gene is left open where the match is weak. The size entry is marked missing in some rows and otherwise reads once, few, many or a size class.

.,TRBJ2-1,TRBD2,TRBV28,CASSQHPGLAGGRYNEQFF,TGTGCCAGCAGTCAGCACCCGGGACTAGCGGGAGGTAGATACAATGAGCAGTTCTTC
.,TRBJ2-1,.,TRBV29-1,CSVTEGAAEQFF,TGCAGCGTGACGGAGGGGGCGGCTGAGCAGTTCTTC
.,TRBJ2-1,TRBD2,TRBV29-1,CSATAGLAGSYNEQFF,TGCAGCGCCACCGCGGGGCTAGCGGGCTCCTACAATGAGCAGTTCTTC
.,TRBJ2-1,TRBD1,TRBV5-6,CASSSTGTGVHNEQFF,TGTGCCAGCAGCTCAACCGGGACAGGGGTCCACAATGAGCAGTTCTTC
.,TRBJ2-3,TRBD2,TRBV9,CASSPRFGAGVDTQYF,TGTGCCAGCAGCCCTCGGTTCGGGGCGGGAGTCGATACGCAGTATTTT
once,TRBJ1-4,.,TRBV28,CASSNLQGETNEKLFF,TGTGCCAGCAGTAACCTCCAAGGGGAAACTAATGAAAAACTGTTTTTT
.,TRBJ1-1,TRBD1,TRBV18,CASSPLTGTRIEAFF,TGTGCCAGCTCACCCCTGACAGGGACCCGAATTGAAGCTTTCTTT
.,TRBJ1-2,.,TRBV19,CASSPQGQSGYTF,TGTGCCAGTAGTCCCCAAGGACAGTCCGGCTACACCTTC
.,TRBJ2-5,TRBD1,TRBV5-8,CASSFGTGVGDETQYF,TGTGCCAGCAGTTTCGGTACAGGGGTGGGTGATGAGACCCAGTACTTC
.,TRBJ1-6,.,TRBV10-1,CASSESFAGSPLHF,TGCGCCAGCAGTGAGTCCTTCGCGGGTTCACCCCTCCACTTT
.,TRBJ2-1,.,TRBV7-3,CASSPPGAGNEQFF,TGTGCCAGCAGCCCCCCCGGTGCTGGTAATGAGCAGTTCTTC
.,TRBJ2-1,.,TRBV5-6,CASSLQGSNEQFF,TGTGCCAGCAGCTTACAGGGATCAAATGAGCAGTTCTTC
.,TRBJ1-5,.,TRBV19,CASSDRTYSNQPQHF,TGTGCCAGTAGTGACAGAACCTATAGCAATCAGCCCCAGCATTTT
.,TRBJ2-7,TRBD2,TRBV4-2,CASSALGGSGYEQYF,TGTGCCAGCAGCGCCTTGGGCGGGAGTGGCTACGAGCAGTACTTC
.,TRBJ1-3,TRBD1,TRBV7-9,CSSSPLTGASGNTIYF,TGTTCCAGCAGCCCACTAACAGGGGCCTCTGGAAACACCATATATTTT
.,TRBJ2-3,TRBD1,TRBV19,CASSIDRGRTSTDTQYF,TGTGCCAGTAGTATAGACAGGGGGCGGACTAGCACAGATACGCAGTATTTT
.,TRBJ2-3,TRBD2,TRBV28,CASSRLAGGSDTQYF,TGTGCCAGCAGCCGACTAGCGGGAGGGTCAGATACGCAGTATTTT
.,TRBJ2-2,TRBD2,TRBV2,CASTIAGGPGTGELFF,TGTGCCAGCACTATAGCGGGAGGGCCTGGCACCGGGGAGCTGTTTTTT
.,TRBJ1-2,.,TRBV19,CASSIFGASGYGYTF,TGTGCCAGTAGTATTTTTGGGGCCTCGGGTTATGGCTACACCTTC
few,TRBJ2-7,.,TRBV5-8,CASSRKSTDGSYEQYF,TGTGCCAGCAGCCGAAAATCGACAGACGGCTCCTACGAGCAGTACTTC
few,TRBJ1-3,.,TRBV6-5,CASTQGRGGGNTIYF,TGTGCCAGCACCCAGGGTAGGGGAGGTGGAAACACCATATATTTT
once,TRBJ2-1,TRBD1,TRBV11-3,CASSLEGGDSEQFF,TGTGCCAGCAGCTTAGAAGGTGGGGACAGTGAGCAGTTCTTC
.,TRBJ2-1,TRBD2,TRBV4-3,CASSQVKGLAYNEQFF,TGCGCCAGCAGCCAAGTGAAAGGACTAGCCTACAATGAGCAGTTCTTC
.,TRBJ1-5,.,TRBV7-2,CASSQQENQPQHF,TGTGCCAGCAGCCAGCAGGAAAATCAGCCCCAGCATTTT
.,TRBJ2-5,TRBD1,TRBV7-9,CASSLGQGEETQYF,TGTGCCAGCAGCTTGGGACAGGGAGAAGAGACCCAGTACTTC
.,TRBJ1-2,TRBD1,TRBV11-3,CASSLAPGGGGYTF,TGTGCCAGCAGCTTAGCCCCAGGGGGCGGTGGCTACACCTTC
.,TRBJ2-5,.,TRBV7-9,CSSSLGSQETQYF,TGTTCCAGCAGCTTAGGCAGCCAAGAGACCCAGTACTTC
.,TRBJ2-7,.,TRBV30,CAWSVPPQKYEQYF,TGTGCCTGGAGTGTACCCCCGCAGAAGTACGAGCAGTACTTC
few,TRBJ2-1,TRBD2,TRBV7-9,CASSLAGGRAGNEQFF,TGTGCCAGCAGCTTAGCCGGCGGGAGGGCGGGGAATGAGCAGTTCTTC
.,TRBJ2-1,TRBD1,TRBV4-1,CASSQVGQGTHEQFF,TGCGCCAGCAGCCAAGTGGGACAGGGGACTCATGAGCAGTTCTTC
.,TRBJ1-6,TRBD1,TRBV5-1,CASSGGRDRGNSPLHF,TGCGCCAGCAGCGGGGGCCGGGACAGGGGGAATTCACCCCTCCACTTT
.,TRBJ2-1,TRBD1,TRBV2,CASSELTGGLVWSYNEQFF,TGTGCCAGCAGTGAACTTACAGGGGGCCTAGTCTGGTCCTACAATGAGCAGTTCTTC
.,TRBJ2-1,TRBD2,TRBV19,CASSIDLLAGLNNEQFF,TGTGCCAGTAGTATAGACCTACTAGCGGGGCTAAACAATGAGCAGTTCTTC
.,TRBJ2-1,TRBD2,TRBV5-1,CASSPRASGIGDEQFF,TGCGCCAGCAGCCCCCGAGCTAGCGGGATCGGCGATGAGCAGTTCTTC
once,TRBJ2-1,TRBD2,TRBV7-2,CASSQLAGVVNEQFF,TGTGCCAGCAGCCAACTAGCGGGAGTAGTTAATGAGCAGTTCTTC
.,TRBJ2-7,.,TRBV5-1,CASSLAGNYEQYF,TGCGCCAGCAGCTTGGCGGGGAACTACGAGCAGTACTTC
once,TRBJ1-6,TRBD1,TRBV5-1,CASRPGQINSPLHF,TGCGCCAGCAGACCGGGACAGATTAATTCACCCCTCCACTTT
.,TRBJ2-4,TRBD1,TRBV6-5,CASTWTGAGKNIQYF,TGTGCCAGCACCTGGACAGGGGCGGGGAAAAACATTCAGTACTTC
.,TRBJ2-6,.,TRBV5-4,CASSFPQSGANVLTF,TGTGCCAGCAGCTTTCCCCAATCTGGGGCCAACGTCCTGACTTTC
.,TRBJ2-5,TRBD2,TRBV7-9,CSSSLRGAGGQETQYF,TGTTCCAGCAGCTTGAGGGGAGCGGGAGGGCAAGAGACCCAGTACTTC
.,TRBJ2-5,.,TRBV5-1,CASSLAGAETQYF,TGCGCCAGCAGCTTAGCAGGGGCCGAGACCCAGTACTTC
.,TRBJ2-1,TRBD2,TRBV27,CATWGGSREQFF,TGTGCCACGTGGGGAGGGTCGAGGGAGCAGTTCTTC
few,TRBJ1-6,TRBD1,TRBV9,CASSVGGAGGSPLHF,TGTGCCAGCAGCGTAGGGGGCGCAGGGGGGTCACCCCTCCACTTT
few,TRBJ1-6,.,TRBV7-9,CASSLKSGLRSPLHF,TGTGCCAGCAGCTTAAAATCGGGGTTGCGATCACCCCTCCACTTT
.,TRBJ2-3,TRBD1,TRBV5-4,CASSLGDRDRQYF,TGTGCCAGCAGCTTAGGCGACCGGGACAGGCAGTATTTT
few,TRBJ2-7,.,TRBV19,CASSIQGDSSYEQYF,TGTGCCAGTAGTATTCAAGGTGACAGCTCCTACGAGCAGTACTTC
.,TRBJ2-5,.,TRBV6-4,CASSETGDTETQYF,TGTGCCAGCAGTGAAACGGGAGATACGGAGACCCAGTACTTC
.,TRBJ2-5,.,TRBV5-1,CASSPSTGGKETQYF,TGCGCCAGCAGCCCGTCCACGGGCGGGAAAGAGACCCAGTACTTC
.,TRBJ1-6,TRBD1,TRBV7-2,CASSLGRGTARSYNSPLHF,TGTGCCAGCAGCTTGGGCAGGGGGACGGCTCGCTCCTATAATTCACCCCTCCACTTT
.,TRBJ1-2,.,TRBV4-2,CASSQEVGPGERGYTF,TGTGCCAGCAGCCAAGAAGTGGGGCCGGGGGAAAGAGGCTACACCTTC
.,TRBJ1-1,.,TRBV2,CASLLDRYTVVAFF,TGTGCCAGCCTTTTAGACAGGTACACCGTTGTAGCTTTCTTT
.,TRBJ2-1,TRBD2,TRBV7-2,CASSLRAGGLGEQFF,TGTGCCAGCAGCCTAAGAGCGGGAGGGCTGGGTGAGCAGTTCTTC
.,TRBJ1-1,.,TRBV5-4,CASSLLRSRGGTEAFF,TGCGCCAGCAGCCTCCTTAGATCAAGGGGGGGCACTGAAGCTTTCTTT
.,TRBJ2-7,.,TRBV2,CASSRSFSYEQYF,TGTGCCAGCAGCCGGAGCTTCTCCTACGAGCAGTACTTC
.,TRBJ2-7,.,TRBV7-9,CASSLGGQSYEQYF,TGTGCCAGCAGCTTAGGGGGCCAATCCTACGAGCAGTACTTC
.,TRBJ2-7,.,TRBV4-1,CASSQEGAGPWEQYF,TGCGCCAGCAGCCAAGAGGGGGCAGGCCCATGGGAGCAGTACTTC
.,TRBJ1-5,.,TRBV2,CASSEAPPGRGIDNQPQHF,TGTGCCAGCAGTGAAGCGCCCCCAGGGCGGGGTATAGACAATCAGCCCCAGCATTTT
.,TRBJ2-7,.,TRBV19,CASSGGAGTYEQYF,TGTGCCAGTAGTGGAGGGGCAGGGACCTACGAGCAGTACTTC
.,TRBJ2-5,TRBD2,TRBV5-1,CASSPLAGAFQETQYF,TGCGCCAGCAGCCCCCTAGCGGGAGCCTTTCAAGAGACCCAGTACTTC
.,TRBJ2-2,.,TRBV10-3,CAIRRDRGELFF,TGTGCCATCAGGAGGGATAGAGGGGAGCTGTTTTTT